One sample yielded the 24 T cell receptor beta chains listed below, sequenced in a study of Ad26.COV2.S vaccination and SARS-CoV-2 variants (dated by TCRdb to the early 2020s). The time point label on this specimen signifies: individuals recovered from natural SARS-CoV-2 infection. Receptors were amplified or captured by the immunoSEQ multiplex PCR assay. In TCRdb, the immuneACCESS table is reduced to in-frame sequences with V and J assigned. These tables do not hold every clone; where another copy was compared, an unresolved V gene accounts for under half, and the others remain unexplained. The sample profile shows roughly 100,000 clones; about 78% of them were found once. The top ten clones comprise 17% of the sample. The material sequenced was peripheral blood, taken after recovery from COVID-19. The receptor source for this set is a human donor who had recovered from COVID-19.

This clone was observed a handful of times. The chain is built from TRBV6-2 or TRBV6-3 and TRBJ2-3, with unresolved D. The CDR3 consists of 12 residues. Trimming left V 4 bases short and J 2 bases short, with 4 bases between. The germline CDR1 and CDR2 sequences are MNHEY and SVGEGT. CDR3 nucleotides: TGTGCCAGCAGTTTTTTCACAGATACGCAGTATTTT. This codes for CASSFFTDTQYF.

This clone was seen more than once but under ten times. The genes are TRBV19 and TRBJ1-1; tentative D call: TRBD1 (5 bases). The CDR3 has 17 residues. Germline loops: CDR1 LNHDA, CDR2 SQIVND (reference sequence). V was trimmed by 6 bases and J by 0 bases, leaving 20 bases between them. CDR3 amino acids: CASSPDRRDGLNTEAFF. The CDR3 nucleotides are TGTGCCAGTAGCCCCGATCGCCGGGACGGCTTGAACACTGAAGCTTTCTTT.

The CDR3 coding sequence is TGTGCCAGCAGCACCAGGGGGCGCGACACTGAAGCTTTCTTT. It encodes CASSTRGRDTEAFF. The chain links TRBV27 to TRBJ1-1; 8 nucleotides match TRBD1. Germline trimming cut 6 bases from V and 3 bases from J; bases unmatched to any gene: 6. Germline CDR1 is MNHEY and CDR2 is SMNVEV (reference sequence). This CDR3 comprises 14 residues.

This chain joins TRBV19 and TRBJ2-2; D remains unclear. The V end lost 10 bases, the J end lost 7 bases, and 16 bases lay between the germline ends. The CDR3 has 13 residues. Germline V gene lookup returns CDR1 LNHDA and CDR2 SQIVND (reference sequence). CDR3 loop: CATKPDIGGELFF. The CDR3, as DNA: TGTGCCACAAAACCAGACATAGGCGGGGAGCTGTTTTTT.

This clone was counted a few times. The chain links TRBV7-3 to TRBJ1-5; D possibly corresponds to TRBD1 (6 bases). The germline CDR1 and CDR2 sequences are SGHTA and FQGTGA. V was cut by 5 bases and J by 0 bases, with 23 bases left in between. The CDR3 has 19 residues. Written as DNA, the CDR3 is TGTGCCAGCAGCCATAATGGGACCGCACAGGGCCTTAGCAATCAGCCCCAGCATTTT. Protein product: CASSHNGTAQGLSNQPQHF. Variable domain in full (rest from reference TRBV7-3 and TRBJ1-5): GAGVSQTPSNKVTEKGKYVELRCDPISGHTALYWYRQSLGQGPEFLIYFQGTGAADDSGLPNDRFFAVRPEGSVSTLKIQRTERGDSAVYLCASSHNGTAQGLSNQPQHFGDGTRLSIL.

This chain connects TRBV6-5 to TRBJ2-3; D is uncertain. Trimming left V 6 bases short and J 5 bases short, with 6 bases between. Germline lookup yields CDR1 MNHEY and CDR2 SVGAGI. CDR3 length: 11 amino acids. CDR3 residues: CASRKGDTQYF. DNA of the CDR3: TGTGCCAGCAGGAAAGGAGATACGCAGTATTTT.

V and J are TRBV21-1 and TRBJ1-6. TRBV21-1 is marked as a pseudogene. The CDR3 spans 14 residues. The CDR3 nucleotides read TGTGCCAGCAGCAAATGTGGCTATAATTCACCCCTCCACTTT. Translated: CASSKCGYNSPLHF.

The rearrangement joins TRBV5-1 to TRBJ1-4, with D perhaps TRBD1 (5 bases). Trimming took off 4 bases at V and 2 bases at J, with 9 bases between the two ends. CDR1 is SGHRS, CDR2 YFSETQ, per germline. This CDR3 has 14 residues. CDR3 DNA sequence: TGCGCCAGCAGCCGGGCAGGGACTAATGAAAAACTGTTTTTT. It is translated as CASSRAGTNEKLFF.

This sequence joins TRBV7-3 and TRBJ1-1; D is uncertain. V dropped 4 bases and J dropped 5 bases, with 20 bases sitting between them. CDR1 and CDR2 (germline): SGHTA, FQGTGA. The CDR3 runs 16 residues. The CDR3 DNA sequence: TGTGCCAGCAGCTGGGGATCTCTTACAACTGGGACTGAAGCTTTCTTT. Protein sequence: CASSWGSLTTGTEAFF.

The gene calls are TRBV7-9 and TRBJ2-5, with D perhaps matching TRBD1 or TRBD2 (5 bases each). Trimming removed 5 bases from V and 5 bases from J, with 12 bases in between. The CDR3 is 13 residues long. Germline-derived CDR1 and CDR2 are SEHNR and FQNEAQ (reference sequence). The DNA for the CDR3 is TGTGCCAGCAGCCCGAGGGGCCCGGAGACCCAGTACTTC. Amino acids: CASSPRGPETQYF.

This clone was found once. This rearrangement joins TRBV24-1 to TRBJ2-3, with D tentatively TRBD2 (6 bases). Trimming left V 3 bases short and J 2 bases short, with 14 bases between. The CDR3 loop spans 16 amino acids. Germline lookup yields CDR1 KGHDR and CDR2 SFDVKD. In DNA form, the CDR3 reads TGTGCCACCAGTGATCAATTAGCGGTATACACAGATACGCAGTATTTT. Residues: CATSDQLAVYTDTQYF.

The gene calls are TRBV9 and TRBJ1-5; D ambiguous. CDR1 and CDR2 from the germline V gene are SGDLS and YYNGEE. Trimming removed 3 bases from V and 1 base from J, with 11 bases in between. The CDR3 runs to 15 residues. CDR3 in amino acids: CASSAADGSNQPQHF. CDR3 sequence (DNA): TGTGCCAGCAGCGCCGCCGACGGAAGCAATCAGCCCCAGCATTTT.

The chain combines TRBV28 with TRBJ2-2; possibly TRBD1 for D (6 bases). The CDR3 is made up of 13 amino acids. The V end was cut by 10 bases, the J end by 2 bases, with 11 bases between. Germline CDR1 MDHEN, CDR2 SYDVKM. The CDR3 spells CATLDSNTGELFF. In nucleotides, the CDR3 is TGTGCCACCCTGGACAGTAACACCGGGGAGCTGTTTTTT.

The CDR3, as DNA: TGTGCCAGCAGCTTGCGGGGCAACCTGAACACCGGGGAGCTGTTTTTT. Translating gives CASSLRGNLNTGELFF. The rearrangement links TRBV5-4 to TRBJ2-2; the D call may be TRBD1 or TRBD2 (5 bases each). From germline, CDR1 is SGHNT and CDR2 YYREEE (reference sequence). This CDR3 is 16 amino acids long. Trimming took off 1 base at V and 1 base at J, with 11 bases between the two ends.

The chain is built from TRBV24-1 and TRBJ2-1; 7 positions match TRBD1. This CDR3 contains 14 residues. Germline V gene data show CDR1 as KGHDR and CDR2 as SFDVKD. The junction had 7 bases not matched to a gene; V was cut back by 5 bases and J by 7 bases. The CDR3 sequence is CATSATGNRNEQFF. CDR3 sequence (DNA): TGTGCCACCAGTGCGACAGGGAATAGGAATGAGCAGTTCTTC.

This clone was seen a few times. The chain joins TRBV6-2 or TRBV6-3 to TRBJ2-1, with D possibly TRBD2 on 5 matching bases. The V end lost 6 bases, the J end lost 6 bases, and 18 bases lay between the germline ends. The CDR3 length is 15 residues. Germline V gene data show CDR1 as MNHEY and CDR2 as SVGEGT. The CDR3 loop reads CASSLEGSGGNEQFF. In DNA, the CDR3 is TGTGCCAGCAGCTTAGAAGGGAGTGGAGGCAATGAGCAGTTCTTC.

The rearrangement links TRBV28 to TRBJ1-1; 7 bases match TRBD1. The ends lost 3 bases at V and 2 bases at J; junction bases unmatched: 3. Germline V CDR1 and CDR2: MDHEN, SYDVKM. The CDR3 is made up of 14 amino acids. CDR3 in amino acids: CASSFRGKNTEAFF. The CDR3 DNA is TGTGCCAGCAGTTTCAGGGGGAAAAACACTGAAGCTTTCTTT.

The chain recombines TRBV4-2 with TRBJ2-2; 12 positions agree with TRBD2. Germline CDR1 and CDR2: LGHNA and YNFKEQ. The CDR3 is 19 residues long. Trimming at V came to 0 bases and at J to 1 base, leaving 6 bases not matched to a gene. Here the CDR3 reads CASSQEASGGAGNTGELFF. CDR3 bases: TGTGCCAGCAGCCAAGAGGCTAGCGGGGGGGCGGGGAACACCGGGGAGCTGTTTTTT.

J is TRBJ2-7 and V is TRBV7-2; 8 bases fit TRBD1. V gave up 4 bases and J gave up 9 bases; unmatched junction bases: 8. CDR1 is SGHTA, CDR2 FQGNSA, per germline. The CDR3 sequence is 13 residues long. Here the CDR3 reads CASSSDRGVRQYF. The CDR3 DNA sequence: TGTGCCAGCAGCTCCGACAGGGGAGTACGGCAGTACTTC.

The chain links TRBV7-9 to TRBJ2-2; D uncertain. Trimming cost V 4 bases and J 5 bases, with 17 bases left between them. The CDR3 contains 16 residues. Looked up from germline, CDR1 is SEHNR and CDR2 is FQNEAQ (reference sequence). Here the CDR3 reads CASSSSKGERTGELFF. CDR3 sequence (DNA): TGTGCCAGCAGCTCCAGTAAAGGTGAAAGGACCGGGGAGCTGTTTTTT.

The V call is TRBV7-2, the J call TRBJ1-1; D may be TRBD1 (5 bases). V gave up 4 bases and J gave up 2 bases, with 17 bases separating them. The germline V gene encodes CDR1 SGHTA and CDR2 FQGNSA. There are 16 residues in the CDR3. The CDR3 loop is CASSSTIRGINTEAFF. CDR3 nucleotides: TGTGCCAGCAGCTCGACGATCCGGGGGATTAACACTGAAGCTTTCTTT. The variable domain in full, with the rest retrieved from reference TRBV7-2 and TRBJ1-1, is GAGVSQSPSNKVTEKGKDVELRCDPISGHTALYWYRQSLGQGLEFLIYFQGNSAPDKSGLPSDRFSAERTGGSVSTLTIQRTQQEDSAVYLCASSSTIRGINTEAFFGQGTRLTVV.

The chain employs TRBV30 and TRBJ1-5, with D maybe TRBD1 (5 bases). This CDR3 is 17 amino acids long. Germline lookup yields CDR1 GTSNPN and CDR2 SVGIG (reference sequence). The germline V and J ends were trimmed by 0 bases and 0 bases, with 15 bases remaining between them. CDR3 protein: CAWSVETALYSNQPQHF. In DNA form, the CDR3 reads TGTGCCTGGAGTGTAGAGACAGCACTCTATAGCAATCAGCCCCAGCATTTT.

This clone has a single count. V and J are TRBV6-5 and TRBJ2-2, with 8 bases aligning to TRBD1. Trimming cost V 8 bases and J 0 bases; bases outside gene matches: 2. The CDR3 length is 14 residues. Germline CDR1 reads MNHEY; CDR2 reads SVGAGI. CDR3 sequence (DNA): TGTGCCAGCGGGGACAGGCCGAACACCGGGGAGCTGTTTTTT. Translated, it gives CASGDRPNTGELFF.

The chain employs TRBV6-5 and TRBJ2-5, with TRBD2 matching 7 bases. V lost 2 bases, J lost 5 bases, and 2 bases stayed unmatched. The germline V gene encodes CDR1 MNHEY and CDR2 SVGAGI. The CDR3 is 13 amino acids. As DNA, the CDR3 is TGTGCCAGCAGTTACGGACTAGGCGAGACCCAGTACTTC. It specifies CASSYGLGETQYF.